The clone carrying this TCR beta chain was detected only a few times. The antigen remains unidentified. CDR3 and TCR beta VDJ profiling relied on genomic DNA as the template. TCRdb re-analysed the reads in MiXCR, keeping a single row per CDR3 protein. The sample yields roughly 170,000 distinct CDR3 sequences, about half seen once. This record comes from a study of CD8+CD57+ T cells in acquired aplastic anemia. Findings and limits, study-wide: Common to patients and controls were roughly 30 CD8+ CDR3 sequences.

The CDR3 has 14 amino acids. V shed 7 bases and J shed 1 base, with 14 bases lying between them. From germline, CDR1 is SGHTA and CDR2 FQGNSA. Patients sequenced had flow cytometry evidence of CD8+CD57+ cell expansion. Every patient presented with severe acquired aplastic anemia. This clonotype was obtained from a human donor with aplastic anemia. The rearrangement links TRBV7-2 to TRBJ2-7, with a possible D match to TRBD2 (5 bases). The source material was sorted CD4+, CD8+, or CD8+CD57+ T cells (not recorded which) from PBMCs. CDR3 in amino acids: CASKIAINSYEQYF. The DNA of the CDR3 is TGTGCCAGCAAAATAGCGATCAATTCCTACGAGCAGTACTTC.